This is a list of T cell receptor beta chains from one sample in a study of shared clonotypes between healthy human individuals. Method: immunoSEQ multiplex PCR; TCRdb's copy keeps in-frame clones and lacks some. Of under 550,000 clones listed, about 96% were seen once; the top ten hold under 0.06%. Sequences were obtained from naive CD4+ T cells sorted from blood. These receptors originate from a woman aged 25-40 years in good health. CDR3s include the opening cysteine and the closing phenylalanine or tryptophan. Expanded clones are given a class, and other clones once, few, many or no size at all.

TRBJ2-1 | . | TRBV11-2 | CASSPRRLAGVYNEQFF
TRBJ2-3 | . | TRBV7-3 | CASSLTPGLTGGQDTQYF
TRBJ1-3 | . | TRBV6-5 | CASSTDRGSGNTIYF
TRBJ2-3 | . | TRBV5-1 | CASSHDPRPGTDTQYF
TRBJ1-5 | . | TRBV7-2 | CASSLNRPQPQHF
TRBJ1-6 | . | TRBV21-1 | CASRGQGYSPLHF
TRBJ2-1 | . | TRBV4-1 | CASSQAWDRRNEQFF
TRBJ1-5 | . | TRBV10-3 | CAISESRGSGGNQPQHF
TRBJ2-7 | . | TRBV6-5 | CASSYARTGGTYEQYF
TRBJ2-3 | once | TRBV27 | CASSLRSLDTQYF
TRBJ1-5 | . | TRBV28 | CASSLLGAGDNQPQHF
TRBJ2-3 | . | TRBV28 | CASMVVDTQYF
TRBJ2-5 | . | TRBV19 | CASRDLGSETQYF
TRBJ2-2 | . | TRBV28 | CASSKREALTGELFF
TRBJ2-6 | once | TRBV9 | CASSVATHSGANVLTF
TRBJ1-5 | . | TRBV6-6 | CASRPFSNQPQHF
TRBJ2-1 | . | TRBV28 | CASRSSGTSYNEQFF
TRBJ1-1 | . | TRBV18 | CASSPRGGAGYSLTEAFF
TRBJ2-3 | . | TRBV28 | CASGGLAEADTQYF
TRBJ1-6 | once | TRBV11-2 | CASSLFGTGVLSPLHF
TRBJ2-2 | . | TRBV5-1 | CASSLALSGELFF
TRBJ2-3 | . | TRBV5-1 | CASSLAGGPGGSDTQYF
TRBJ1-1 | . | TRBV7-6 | CASSYIGVMNTEAFF
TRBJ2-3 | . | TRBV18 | CASSPGRGASTDTQYF
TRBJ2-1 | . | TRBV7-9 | CASSLAPGLAGVTNEQFF
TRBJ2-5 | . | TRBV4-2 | CASSRELEETQYF
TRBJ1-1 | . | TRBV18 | CASSPDRDQAFF
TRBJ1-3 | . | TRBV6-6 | CASSGTGGSGNTIYF
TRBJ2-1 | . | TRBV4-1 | CASSQRLAIYNEQFF
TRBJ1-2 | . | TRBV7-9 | CASSPDIYGYTF
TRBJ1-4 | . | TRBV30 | CAWSRESNEKLFF